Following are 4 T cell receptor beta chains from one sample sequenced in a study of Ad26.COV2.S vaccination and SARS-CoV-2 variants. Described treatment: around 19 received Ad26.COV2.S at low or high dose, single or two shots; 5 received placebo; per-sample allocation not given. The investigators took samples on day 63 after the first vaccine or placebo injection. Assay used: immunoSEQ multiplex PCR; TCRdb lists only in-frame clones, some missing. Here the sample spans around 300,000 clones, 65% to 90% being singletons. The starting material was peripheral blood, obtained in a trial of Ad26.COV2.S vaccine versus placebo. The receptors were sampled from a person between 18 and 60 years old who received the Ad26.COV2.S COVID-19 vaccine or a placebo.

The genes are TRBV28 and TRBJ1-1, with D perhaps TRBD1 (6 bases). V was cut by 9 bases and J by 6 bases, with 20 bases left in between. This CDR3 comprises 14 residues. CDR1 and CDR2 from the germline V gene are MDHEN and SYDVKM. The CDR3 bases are TGTGCCAGTGCCCCGGGGGGCGCGAGGGCTGAAGCTTTCTTT. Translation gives CASAPGGARAEAFF.

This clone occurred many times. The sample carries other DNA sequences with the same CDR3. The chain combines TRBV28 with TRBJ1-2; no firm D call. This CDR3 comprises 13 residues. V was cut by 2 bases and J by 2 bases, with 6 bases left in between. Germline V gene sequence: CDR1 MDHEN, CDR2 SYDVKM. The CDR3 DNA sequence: TGTGCCAGCAGTTTAGGGCAGAACTATGGCTACACCTTC. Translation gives CASSLGQNYGYTF.

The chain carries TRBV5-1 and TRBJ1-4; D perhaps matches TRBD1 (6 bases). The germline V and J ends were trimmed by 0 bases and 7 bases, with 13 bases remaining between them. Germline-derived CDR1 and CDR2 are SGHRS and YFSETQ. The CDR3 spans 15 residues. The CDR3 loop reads CASSLEGGAGEKLFF. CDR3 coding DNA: TGCGCCAGCAGCTTGGAGGGGGGCGCGGGTGAAAAACTGTTTTTT. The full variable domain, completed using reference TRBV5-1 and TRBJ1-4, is KAGVTQTPRYLIKTRGQQVTLSCSPISGHRSVSWYQQTPGQGLQFLFEYFSETQRNKGNFPGRFSGRQFSNSRSEMNVSTLELGDSALYLCASSLEGGAGEKLFFGSGTQLSVL.

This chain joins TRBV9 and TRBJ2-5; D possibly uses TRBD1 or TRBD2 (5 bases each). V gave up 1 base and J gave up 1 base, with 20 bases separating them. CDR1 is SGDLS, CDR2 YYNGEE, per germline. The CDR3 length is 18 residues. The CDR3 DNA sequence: TGTGCCAGCAGCGTAATGCAGGGTCGGGGTGGGCCCCAAGAGACCCAGTACTTC. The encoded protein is CASSVMQGRGGPQETQYF.